This T cell receptor (beta chain) was found in a study of CXCR3-negative and CXCR3-positive naive CD8 T cells. Study-wide results and caveats: CXCR3-positive naive cells had more hydrophobic TRB CDR3s than CXCR3-negative naive cells. Sequencing showed both naive subsets with comparably high diversity, and memory CD8+ cells much lower. Memory cells diverged, while naive CXCR3-positive and CXCR3-negative cells had similar TRBV-TRBJ usage.

Through 5' RACE with UMI labels, the TRB cDNA libraries were prepared. TCRdb re-called the 5' RACE reads, yielding one record per CDR3 amino acid sequence without DNA. The sample table sets out 6,000 to 8,500 distinct CDR3 sequences. Points on this clonotype: Its antigen is unidentified.

Naive cells were sorted as CD45RO-, CCR7+, CD27+ and CD95-. This TCR derives from a human donor in good health. Some clones in this sample may be carry-over from other donors' samples. Sequenced material: naive CXCR3+ CD8+ T cells from blood. As for subset: CD45RO-CCR7+CD27+CD95- naive CD8+ T cells expressing CXCR3 (TNR3+).

CDR3 region: CASRIGGTGAEAFF. The V call is TRBV28, the J call TRBJ1-1; TCRdb picks TRBD1, but there is no DNA to check that call. The CDR3 has 14 amino acids. Germline CDR1 MDHEN, CDR2 SYDVKM.